The 27 T cell receptor beta chains below come from one sample, sequenced in a study of CD8+ T cells in alopecia areata. Documented treatment: oral pan-JAK inhibitor, 5-10 mg twice daily. Following extraction, RNA underwent reverse transcription to cDNA, which served as the sequencing template. TCRdb's table, derived via immunoSEQ multiplex PCR, lists solely in-frame clones and lacks some. The sample holds some 100,000 clones; 55% to 75% are singletons and the top ten take over 15%. The sequencing used CD8+ T cells sorted from blood, collected around week 55, from a patient treated with tofacitinib. These TCRs come from a human donor with alopecia areata.

This clone was seen a few times. The V call is TRBV7-9, the J call TRBJ2-5, with no clear D. Germline loops: CDR1 SEHNR, CDR2 FQNEAQ (reference sequence). V lost 7 bases and J lost 4, with 16 bases in between. This CDR3 spans 14 amino acids. CDR3 sequence reads: CASIGGSQLETQYF. The DNA of the CDR3 is TGTGCCAGCATTGGTGGGTCTCAGCTAGAGACCCAGTACTTC.

The V and J genes are TRBV29-1 and TRBJ1-2; D is uncertain. The CDR3 extends over 14 amino acids. In germline, CDR1 is SQVTM, CDR2 ANQGSEA. V was cut by 6 bases and J by 0 bases, with 14 bases left in between. This CDR3 reads CSVPEINTNYGYTF. DNA for the CDR3: TGCAGCGTGCCGGAAATAAATACTAACTATGGCTACACCTTC.

This clone was recorded a few times. The rearrangement links TRBV30 to TRBJ1-1; 9 bases fit TRBD1. Per germline, CDR1 GTSNPN and CDR2 SVGIG (reference sequence). The ends lost 6 bases at V and 4 bases at J; junction bases unmatched: 6. The CDR3 runs to 13 residues. The CDR3 nucleotides are TGTGCCTGCACCCGACAGGGGGGCACTGAAGCTTTCTTT. This translates into CACTRQGGTEAFF. Using reference TRBV30 and TRBJ1-1 for the parts outside the CDR3, the full variable domain is SQTIHQWPATLVQPVGSPLSLECTVEGTSNPNLYWYRQAAGRGLQLLFYSVGIGQISSEVPQNLSASRPQDRQFILSSKKLLLSDSGFYLCACTRQGGTEAFFGQGTRLTVV.

This clone was recorded only once. This chain joins TRBV5-1 and TRBJ1-1, with TRBD1 matching over 7 bases. Germline assignment: CDR1 SGHRS and CDR2 YFSETQ. The V gene end was trimmed by 1 base and the J gene end by 4 bases; junction bases not matched to a gene: 4. The length of the CDR3 is 14 residues. In nucleotides, the CDR3 is TGCGCCAGCAGCTTGACAGGGGCCGGCACTGAAGCTTTCTTT. Translated: CASSLTGAGTEAFF.

The CDR3 DNA follows: TGTGCCAGCAGGGGCCGGGACAAGATCTCCTACGAGCAGTACTTC. Translation: CASRGRDKISYEQYF. The chain is built from TRBV2 and TRBJ2-7, with D tentatively TRBD1 (6 bases). This CDR3 spans 15 amino acids. CDR1 SNHLY and CDR2 FYNNEI come from the germline V gene. With 6 bases removed from V and 0 bases from J, the gap between germline ends came to 15 bases.

Only one count was recorded for this clone. CDR3 sequence (DNA): TGCGCCAGCAGCCAAGGGAGGTCCAAAAGCTACACCTTC. This encodes CASSQGRSKSYTF. V usage is TRBV4-1 and J usage is TRBJ1-2, with no clear D. There are 13 residues in the CDR3. The V gene lost 1 base and the J gene lost 9 bases, with 12 bases spanning the gap. From germline, CDR1 is MGHRA and CDR2 YSYEKL.

The V and J genes are TRBV27 and TRBJ2-1, with D unresolved. The CDR3 spans 17 residues. The V gene lost 5 bases and the J gene lost 0 bases, with 17 bases spanning the gap. Germline V lookup: CDR1 MNHEY, CDR2 SMNVEV (reference sequence). The CDR3 DNA reads TGTGCCAGCAGTACCAGACGGACCGTTAGCTCCTACAATGAGCAGTTCTTC. The encoded protein is CASSTRRTVSSYNEQFF.

This chain joins TRBV30 and TRBJ1-3, with 8 positions matching TRBD1. The CDR3 runs 14 residues. Trimming removed 5 bases from V and 2 bases from J; junction bases left unmatched: 5. Looked up from germline, CDR1 is GTSNPN and CDR2 is SVGIG (reference sequence). This CDR3 is CAWDRGMAGNTIYF. Here the CDR3 DNA reads TGTGCCTGGGACAGGGGCATGGCTGGAAACACCATATATTTT.

This clone showed up just a few times. J is TRBJ2-7 and V is TRBV5-5, with 7 positions matching TRBD1. The CDR3 consists of 15 residues. Per the germline V gene, CDR1 is SGHKS and CDR2 is YYEKEE (reference sequence). J gave up 2 bases and V 4 bases, and 9 bases lay outside the gene matches. CDR3 sequence reads: CASSPFRQGPYEQYF. For the CDR3, the DNA is TGTGCCAGCAGCCCCTTTCGACAGGGCCCCTACGAGCAGTACTTC.

Remarks on this clone: One junction end disagrees with the germline gene, perhaps due to a read error. The chain couples TRBV23-1 to TRBJ2-1; tentatively, D is TRBD1 (10 bases). TRBV23-1 carries the ORF label, with uncertain function. CDR3 length: 19 residues. CDR3 loop: CATSLAGQGSYEVDNEQFF. CDR3 DNA: TGCGCCACCAGTCTAGCGGGACAGGGGTCTTATGAAGTCGACAATGAGCAGTTCTTC.

This chain links TRBV30 with TRBJ2-3, with D unclear. Germline lookup yields CDR1 GTSNPN and CDR2 SVGIG (reference sequence). Trimming took 2 bases from V and 1 from J, leaving 4 bases between them. The CDR3 contains 12 residues. CDR3 in DNA: TGTGCCTGGAGTCTCCGCACAGATACGCAGTATTTT. Its translation is CAWSLRTDTQYF. The full variable domain, completed using reference TRBV30 and TRBJ2-3, is SQTIHQWPATLVQPVGSPLSLECTVEGTSNPNLYWYRQAAGRGLQLLFYSVGIGQISSEVPQNLSASRPQDRQFILSSKKLLLSDSGFYLCAWSLRTDTQYFGPGTRLTVL.

This clone was found a few times. This chain connects TRBV4-2 to TRBJ2-6; D possibly corresponds to TRBD2 (5 bases). Germline CDR1 is LGHNA and CDR2 is YNFKEQ. Trimming left V 4 bases short and J 2 bases short, with 24 bases between. The CDR3 has 20 residues. CDR3 in amino acids: CASSPIWPGPPGTGANVLTF. The CDR3 DNA follows: TGTGCCAGCAGCCCGATATGGCCGGGTCCCCCGGGAACTGGGGCCAACGTCCTGACTTTC.

J is TRBJ2-1 and V is TRBV5-1, with a tentative D call TRBD1 (5 bases). The V gene lost 4 bases and the J gene lost 3 bases, with 14 bases spanning the gap. Germline V gene lookup returns CDR1 SGHRS and CDR2 YFSETQ. This CDR3 is built from 15 residues. The CDR3 bases are TGCGCCAGCAGCCCCTGGGCAGGGTTCTACAATGAGCAGTTCTTC. Translation: CASSPWAGFYNEQFF.

The chain carries TRBV13 and TRBJ2-3; 7 bases are shared with TRBD2. V lost 8 bases to trimming and J lost 5 bases; unmatched junction nucleotides: 4. This CDR3 region has 12 residues. Germline CDR1 is PRHDT and CDR2 is FYEKMQ (reference sequence). The CDR3 DNA is TGTGCCAGCGCACGGGGGGTAGATACGCAGTATTTT. Protein sequence: CASARGVDTQYF.

The sample holds one count of this clone. The J gene is TRBJ2-1, the V gene TRBV7-8, with 11 bases identical to TRBD2. The CDR3 is made up of 16 amino acids. CDR1 SGHVS and CDR2 FQNEAQ come from the germline V gene. J gave up 7 bases and V 2 bases, and 7 bases lay outside the gene matches. The CDR3 region is CASSLFSGGATNEQFF. CDR3 coding DNA: TGTGCCAGCAGCTTATTTAGCGGGGGGGCAACGAATGAGCAGTTCTTC.

A note on this clone: Other DNA sequences in the same sample also yield this CDR3. This sequence joins TRBV27 and TRBJ1-2; D gene unclear. The CDR3 extends over 13 amino acids. Germline assignment: CDR1 MNHEY and CDR2 SMNVEV (reference sequence). V was pared by 2 bases and J by 2 bases, with 6 bases between. The CDR3 here is CASSLGRNYGYTF. The CDR3 region has the DNA TGTGCCAGCAGTTTAGGCAGGAACTATGGCTACACCTTC.

J is TRBJ2-7 and V is TRBV27, with unresolved D. The CDR3 loop spans 13 amino acids. Per germline, CDR1 MNHEY and CDR2 SMNVEV (reference sequence). The V gene lost 8 bases and the J gene lost 7 bases, with 18 bases spanning the gap. DNA of the CDR3: TGTGCCAGCGGGCAGACTCCCACCTCAGAGCAGTACTTC. As protein: CASGQTPTSEQYF.

This chain uses TRBV27 with TRBJ2-7, with 7 bases fitting TRBD2. The CDR3 has 12 residues. Trimming took 8 bases from V and 7 from J; bases not matched to a gene: 8. In germline, CDR1 is MNHEY, CDR2 SMNVEV (reference sequence). The CDR3 protein is CASVGGSREQYF. In DNA, the CDR3 is TGTGCCAGCGTGGGGGGGTCCAGGGAGCAGTACTTC.

The chain uses TRBV7-9 and TRBJ2-3, with 12 positions matching TRBD2. The CDR3 consists of 18 residues. The germline V gene encodes CDR1 SEHNR and CDR2 FQNEAQ (reference sequence). Losses at the gene ends were 3 bases for V and 1 base for J; bases not matched to a gene: 8. This CDR3 is CASSFSASGGVGTDTQYF. CDR3 DNA: TGTGCCAGCAGCTTCTCCGCTAGCGGGGGGGTGGGCACAGATACGCAGTATTTT.

The rearrangement uses TRBV29-1 and TRBJ2-7, with D tentatively TRBD1 (6 bases). The V gene's germline CDR1 is SQVTM and CDR2 ANQGSEA. Trimming took 6 bases from V and 4 from J, leaving 22 bases between them. CDR3 length: 15 amino acids. The CDR3: CSVTGTPFLRYEQYF. CDR3 bases: TGCAGCGTGACCGGGACACCCTTCCTGAGGTACGAGCAGTACTTC.

The chain recombines TRBV5-8 with TRBJ2-5, with D tentatively TRBD1 (6 bases). The CDR3 has 18 amino acids. The germline V and J ends were trimmed by 5 bases and 1 base, with 24 bases remaining between them. CDR1 and CDR2 (germline): SGHTS, YDEGEE. The CDR3, as DNA: TGTGCCAGCAGTTCCCTCTTGGGGGCCGTGGAGCTCCAAGAGACCCAGTACTTC. It specifies CASSSLLGAVELQETQYF.

The chain is built from TRBV4-1 and TRBJ1-5; D is uncertain. Per the germline V gene, CDR1 is MGHRA and CDR2 is YSYEKL. Trimming took off 4 bases at V and 0 bases at J, with 13 bases between the two ends. The CDR3 consists of 16 residues. The CDR3 here is CASSLKPEYSNQPQHF. CDR3 DNA sequence: TGCGCCAGCAGCCTAAAACCAGAGTATAGCAATCAGCCCCAGCATTTT.

The V call is TRBV5-1, the J call TRBJ2-7; TRBD2 matches at 10 bases. This CDR3 contains 17 residues. Trimming removed 4 bases from V and 3 bases from J; junction bases left unmatched: 13. In germline, CDR1 is SGHRS, CDR2 YFSETQ. As DNA, the CDR3 is TGCGCCAGCAGCCCCTCCCCTCTAGCGGGGGTGTTCTACGAGCAGTACTTC. Translating it yields CASSPSPLAGVFYEQYF. Full variable domain (remainder filled in from reference TRBV5-1 and TRBJ2-7): KAGVTQTPRYLIKTRGQQVTLSCSPISGHRSVSWYQQTPGQGLQFLFEYFSETQRNKGNFPGRFSGRQFSNSRSEMNVSTLELGDSALYLCASSPSPLAGVFYEQYFGPGTRLTVT.

V gene TRBV29-1 combines with J gene TRBJ1-2; 7 bases line up with TRBD1. The V gene's germline CDR1 is SQVTM and CDR2 ANQGSEA. J gave up 3 bases and V 6 bases, and 7 bases lay outside the gene matches. CDR3 size: 13 residues. The CDR3 reads CSVVEGADYGYTF. CDR3 nucleotide sequence: TGCAGCGTGGTGGAGGGGGCGGACTATGGCTACACCTTC.

This clone was observed once. CDR3 amino acids: CASSPGTSFRDEQFF. The CDR3 DNA reads as TGTGCCAGCAGCCCCGGGACTAGCTTTCGTGATGAGCAGTTCTTC. J is TRBJ2-1 and V is TRBV7-9; 9 positions agree with TRBD2. J gave up 8 bases and V 5 bases, and 10 bases lay outside the gene matches. This CDR3 has 15 amino acids. Per germline, CDR1 SEHNR and CDR2 FQNEAQ (reference sequence).

The chain joins TRBV19 to TRBJ2-7; D is unclear. Germline-derived CDR1 and CDR2 are LNHDA and SQIVND (reference sequence). This CDR3 has 12 amino acids. Between the trimmed V and J ends, which lost 8 bases and 3 bases, there was a span of 11 bases. CDR3 nucleotides: TGTGCCAGTTCAGGTACTGGCTACGAGCAGTACTTC. This sequence encodes CASSGTGYEQYF.

The chain employs TRBV12-5 and TRBJ1-1; D uncertain. The CDR3 has 14 residues. V lost 1 base to trimming and J lost 0 bases, with 6 bases between them. Germline V CDR1 and CDR2: LGHNT, FRNRAP. CDR3 loop: CASGLGTVNTEAFF. CDR3 nucleotide sequence: TGTGCTAGTGGTTTGGGGACGGTGAACACTGAAGCTTTCTTT.